The 20 T cell receptor beta chains presented below share a single source sample, sequenced in a study of blood T cell repertoires in COVID-19. Sequencing used immunoSEQ multiplex PCR; TCRdb keeps in-frame clones, though not all of them. Of 250,000 to 350,000 clones listed, 85% to 90% are singletons. The sequencing input was peripheral blood. The source is a woman in her fifties or sixties with COVID-19, enrolled during active disease.

This sequence joins TRBV11-3 and TRBJ2-5; D might be TRBD2 (6 bases). This CDR3 is 16 amino acids long. The V gene's germline CDR1 is SGHNT and CDR2 YENEEA. The germline V and J ends were trimmed by 5 bases and 5 bases, with 21 bases remaining between them. CDR3 amino acids: CASSPFWTGSGETQYF. The CDR3 nucleotides read TGTGCCAGCAGCCCCTTCTGGACCGGGAGTGGCGAGACCCAGTACTTC.

This chain links TRBV9 with TRBJ1-4, with 8 bases lining up with TRBD1. This CDR3 has 16 amino acids. Germline V gene sequence: CDR1 SGDLS, CDR2 YYNGEE. V was pared by 4 bases and J by 7 bases, with 12 bases of the junction left unmatched. The CDR3 DNA sequence: TGTGCCAGCAGCTCCCGGACAGGGAAAGAGAGTGAAAAACTGTTTTTT. Protein: CASSSRTGKESEKLFF. The variable domain in full, with the rest retrieved from reference TRBV9 and TRBJ1-4, is DSGVTQTPKHLITATGQRVTLRCSPRSGDLSVYWYQQSLDQGLQFLIQYYNGEERAKGNILERFSAQQFPDLHSELNLSSLELGDSALYFCASSSRTGKESEKLFFGSGTQLSVL.

This clone is a singleton in its sample. This chain links TRBV6-4 with TRBJ2-3; 7 positions agree with TRBD2. This CDR3 is 15 amino acids long. V shed 4 bases, J shed 3 bases, and the junction held 7 bases outside the gene matches. Germline V CDR1 and CDR2: MRHNA, SNTAGT. The CDR3 DNA sequence: TGTGCCAGCAGTGTGCGGGAGTCGGAGACAGATACGCAGTATTTT. Amino acids: CASSVRESETDTQYF.

In DNA, the CDR3 is TGTGCCAGCAGCCCCGAGGACATCTTAGAAGCTTTCTTT. Its protein is CASSPEDILEAFF. The gene calls are TRBV7-9 and TRBJ1-1, with D perhaps TRBD1 (5 bases). The V end lost 5 bases, the J end lost 8 bases, and 15 bases lay between the germline ends. CDR1 and CDR2 (germline): SEHNR, FQNEAQ (reference sequence). The CDR3 loop spans 13 amino acids.

The rearrangement joins TRBV6-2 or TRBV6-3 to TRBJ1-2; D possibly corresponds to TRBD1 (6 bases). This CDR3 has 16 amino acids. The germline V gene has CDR1 MNHEY and CDR2 SVGEGT. V lost 5 bases to trimming and J lost 2 bases, with 18 bases between them. The CDR3 protein is CASSTPGRGLNYGYTF. The CDR3, as DNA: TGTGCCAGCAGTACCCCTGGGAGGGGGTTGAACTATGGCTACACCTTC.

The chain carries TRBV24-1 and TRBJ2-5, with 11 bases that match TRBD1. The germline gives CDR1 KGHDR, CDR2 SFDVKD. The junction had 5 bases not matched to a gene; V was cut back by 4 bases and J by 2 bases. This CDR3 spans 16 amino acids. CDR3 region: CATSDLDRGPQETQYF. CDR3 nucleotides: TGTGCCACCAGTGACCTGGACAGGGGGCCGCAAGAGACCCAGTACTTC.

V usage is TRBV7-2 and J usage is TRBJ2-7, with 8 bases identical to TRBD2. Per germline, CDR1 SGHTA and CDR2 FQGNSA. The ends lost 6 bases at V and 6 bases at J; junction bases unmatched: 13. The CDR3 has 15 residues. This CDR3 is CASSTTGTRTSEQYF. The CDR3 DNA reads TGTGCCAGCAGTACGACCGGGACTAGAACCTCCGAGCAGTACTTC.

The gene calls are TRBV9 and TRBJ2-3, with D possibly being TRBD1 (5 bases). The CDR3 contains 16 residues. The germline V and J ends were trimmed by 0 bases and 4 bases, with 15 bases remaining between them. Germline assignment: CDR1 SGDLS and CDR2 YYNGEE. This chain's CDR3 is CASSVEAFGRADTQYF. CDR3 coding DNA: TGTGCCAGCAGCGTAGAAGCATTCGGCAGGGCAGATACGCAGTATTTT.

V gene TRBV5-4 combines with J gene TRBJ1-2; 8 bases match TRBD1. V shed 4 bases, J shed 7 bases, and the junction held 6 bases outside the gene matches. There are 13 residues in the CDR3. CDR1 is SGHNT and CDR2 is YYREEE in the germline V gene (reference sequence). Here the CDR3 reads CASSQGQVGGYTF. DNA for the CDR3: TGTGCCAGCAGCCAGGGACAGGTCGGTGGCTACACCTTC.

With regard to this clone: Other DNA sequences in the sample encode the same CDR3. The CDR3 region has the DNA TGTGCCAGCTCACCAAGGACAGGGGACAATGAGCAGTTCTTC. Translation: CASSPRTGDNEQFF. The chain links TRBV18 to TRBJ2-1, with 9 bases aligning to TRBD1. The trim removed 2 bases at V and 5 bases at J, leaving 1 base unmatched. This CDR3 has 14 residues. Germline lookup yields CDR1 KGHSH and CDR2 LQKENI.

The genes are TRBV7-2 and TRBJ2-7, with TRBD1 matching 7 bases. After removal of 5 bases from V and 2 bases from J, the junction contained 9 bases not matched to a gene. The CDR3 runs 15 residues. Germline V gene sequence: CDR1 SGHTA, CDR2 FQGNSA. The CDR3 is CASSPRGWPAYEQYF. For the CDR3, the DNA is TGTGCCAGCAGCCCCAGGGGGTGGCCTGCCTACGAGCAGTACTTC.

This clone showed up just a few times. The chain combines TRBV5-1 with TRBJ2-7; the match to TRBD1 covers 7 bases. J lost 4 bases, V lost 0 bases, and 1 base had no gene match. CDR3 length: 13 amino acids. The germline CDR1 and CDR2 sequences are SGHRS and YFSETQ. The CDR3 DNA is TGCGCCAGCAGCTTGGAGGACAGGTACGAGCAGTACTTC. Translated, it gives CASSLEDRYEQYF. Variable domain in full (rest from reference TRBV5-1 and TRBJ2-7): KAGVTQTPRYLIKTRGQQVTLSCSPISGHRSVSWYQQTPGQGLQFLFEYFSETQRNKGNFPGRFSGRQFSNSRSEMNVSTLELGDSALYLCASSLEDRYEQYFGPGTRLTVT.

A few counts support this clone. The same CDR3 can be traced to other DNA sequences in this sample. The chain links TRBV15 to TRBJ2-7; 9 bases align to TRBD2. Germline-derived CDR1 and CDR2 are LNHNV and YYDKDF (reference sequence). With 0 bases clipped from V and 2 bases from J, the junction kept 5 bases outside the gene matches. The CDR3 is 16 residues long. The CDR3 sequence is CATSRDSQRGAYEQYF. The CDR3 coding sequence is TGTGCCACCAGCAGAGACTCCCAGCGGGGGGCCTACGAGCAGTACTTC.

J is TRBJ2-1 and V is TRBV18; a possible D gene is TRBD2 (6 bases). V was clipped by 3 bases and J by 9 bases, with 15 bases between them. CDR1 and CDR2 from the germline V gene are KGHSH and LQKENI. The CDR3 extends over 14 amino acids. The CDR3 loop reads CASSPGTPYLEQFF. Here the CDR3 DNA reads TGTGCCAGCTCACCGGGGACTCCGTATCTTGAGCAGTTCTTC.

V and J are TRBV5-1 and TRBJ2-1, with D uncertain. Germline assignment: CDR1 SGHRS and CDR2 YFSETQ. The CDR3 sequence is 12 residues long. The ends were cut back, 0 bases at V and 6 bases at J, with 4 bases in the middle. CDR3 sequence reads: CASSLGANEQFF. The CDR3 DNA reads TGCGCCAGCAGCTTGGGGGCCAATGAGCAGTTCTTC.

This sequence joins TRBV19 and TRBJ1-1; TRBD1 might be the D (6 bases). The CDR3 is 14 residues long. Trimming left V 6 bases short and J 6 bases short, with 17 bases between. From germline, CDR1 is LNHDA and CDR2 SQIVND (reference sequence). The CDR3 region has the DNA TGTGCCAGTAGCTTCGGGGGGGCAGTCCCTGAAGCTTTCTTT. Translating gives CASSFGGAVPEAFF.

The V and J genes are TRBV6-5 and TRBJ1-2; 8 nucleotides agree with TRBD1. Germline lookup yields CDR1 MNHEY and CDR2 SVGAGI. V trimming: 6 bases; J trimming: 4 bases; junction bases outside the gene matches: 4. The length of the CDR3 is 13 residues. The CDR3 region has the DNA TGTGCCAGCAGCCGAACAGGGGGCTATGGCTACACCTTC. Protein: CASSRTGGYGYTF.

The chain recombines TRBV12-5 with TRBJ2-3, with 9 nucleotides matching TRBD2. J was trimmed by 8 bases and V by 7 bases; bases with no gene match: 10. CDR1 is LGHNT and CDR2 is FRNRAP in the germline V gene. CDR3 size: 14 residues. CDR3 region: CASEVSGGPGTQYF. The DNA for the CDR3 is TGTGCTAGTGAGGTTAGCGGGGGCCCAGGTACGCAGTATTTT. The full variable domain, rest sourced from reference TRBV12-5 and TRBJ2-3, is DARVTQTPRHKVTEMGQEVTMRCQPILGHNTVFWYRQTMMQGLELLAYFRNRAPLDDSGMPKDRFSAEMPDATLATLKIQPSEPRDSAVYFCASEVSGGPGTQYFGPGTRLTVL.

The V gene is TRBV5-1, the J gene TRBJ2-3; 14 nucleotides line up with TRBD2. V was clipped by 1 base and J by 7 bases; unmatched bases: 8. The germline gives CDR1 SGHRS, CDR2 YFSETQ. This CDR3 region has 17 residues. CDR3 loop: CASSLPWTSGRQNTQYF. CDR3 nucleotides: TGCGCCAGCAGCTTGCCGTGGACTAGCGGGAGGCAAAATACGCAGTATTTT.

The chain combines TRBV5-6 with TRBJ1-5; D is undetermined. Germline V gene lookup returns CDR1 SGHDT and CDR2 YYEEEE. The CDR3 length is 13 residues. V gave up 4 bases and J gave up 1 base, with 6 bases separating them. CDR3 sequence: CASSLLSNQPQHF. CDR3 nucleotides: TGTGCCAGCAGCCTTCTCAGCAATCAGCCCCAGCATTTT.